The 14 T cell receptor beta chains given below trace back to one sample, sequenced in a study of blood T cell repertoires in COVID-19. This table comes from immunoSEQ multiplex PCR, and its TCRdb copy is limited to in-frame clones, with some not included. This table has about 50,000 clones, about 88% appearing once. The sequenced sample was peripheral blood. All receptors derive from a middle-aged man with active COVID-19.

V is TRBV4-1 and J is TRBJ1-3, with D possibly TRBD1 on 6 matching bases. Trimming removed 2 bases at V and 0 bases at J, with 8 bases between. The CDR3 is made up of 15 amino acids. Germline CDR1 MGHRA, CDR2 YSYEKL. The CDR3 DNA sequence: TGCGCCAGCAGCCAAACAGGGATCTCTGGAAACACCATATATTTT. Protein: CASSQTGISGNTIYF.

This clone was observed a handful of times. J is TRBJ1-2 and V is TRBV27; 7 bases line up with TRBD1. Per the germline V gene, CDR1 is MNHEY and CDR2 is SMNVEV (reference sequence). V shed 2 bases and J 3 bases; nucleotides not matched to a gene: 0. The CDR3 runs to 13 residues. This CDR3 reads CASSLDRDYGYTF. The CDR3 nucleotides are TGTGCCAGCAGTTTAGACAGGGACTATGGCTACACCTTC.

V and J are TRBV7-2 and TRBJ2-1; D may be TRBD2 (5 bases). The germline gives CDR1 SGHTA, CDR2 FQGNSA. The CDR3 contains 12 residues. V shed 5 bases and J shed 9 bases, with 11 bases lying between them. The CDR3 DNA reads as TGTGCCAGCAGCCAAACTAGGCTTGAGCAGTTCTTC. This encodes CASSQTRLEQFF.

The V and J genes are TRBV10-3 and TRBJ1-2, with 9 bases fitting TRBD1. CDR3 length: 16 residues. Germline CDR1 and CDR2: ENHRY and SYGVKD. With V trimmed by 10 bases and J by 7 bases, 19 bases remained unmatched. The CDR3 bases are TGTGCCACCATAGATTTACAGGGGGCTGTTTTCTCTGGCTACACCTTC. It translates to CATIDLQGAVFSGYTF.

The rearrangement uses TRBV28 and TRBJ1-5, with 9 bases lining up with TRBD1. V was clipped by 1 base and J by 4 bases; unmatched bases: 11. The CDR3 has 18 residues. The germline gives CDR1 MDHEN, CDR2 SYDVKM. The CDR3 DNA reads TGTGCCAGCAGTTTATCTACAGGGGGCAACCCCTGGAATCAGCCCCAGCATTTT. It encodes CASSLSTGGNPWNQPQHF.

The chain links TRBV15 to TRBJ1-6, with a weak D call TRBD1 (6 bases). The CDR3 consists of 17 residues. The V gene's germline CDR1 is LNHNV and CDR2 YYDKDF (reference sequence). The germline V and J ends were trimmed by 2 bases and 2 bases, with 13 bases remaining between them. The CDR3 is CATSRPATGTYNSPLHF. DNA for the CDR3: TGTGCCACCAGCAGACCGGCCACAGGGACCTATAATTCACCCCTCCACTTT.

The CDR3, as DNA: TGTGCCAGCAGCTTCAACTCCTACGAGCAGTACTTC. Protein: CASSFNSYEQYF. The rearrangement links TRBV5-8 to TRBJ2-7; D not certain. CDR1 is SGHTS, CDR2 YDEGEE, per germline. Trimming took off 2 bases at V and 0 bases at J, with 3 bases between the two ends. The CDR3 consists of 12 residues.

This chain joins TRBV27 and TRBJ2-1, with TRBD2 matching over 12 bases. J lost 5 bases, V lost 6 bases, and 8 bases had no gene match. Germline CDR1 and CDR2: MNHEY and SMNVEV (reference sequence). There are 16 residues in the CDR3. The CDR3 loop reads CASSRLLAGGNNEQFF. The CDR3, as DNA: TGTGCCAGCAGCCGGCTTCTAGCGGGAGGGAACAATGAGCAGTTCTTC.

This chain joins TRBV7-6 and TRBJ2-1; TRBD2 matches 13 bases. Germline CDR1 and CDR2: SGHVS and FNYEAQ. This CDR3 comprises 15 residues. Germline trimming cut 5 bases from V and 8 bases from J; bases unmatched to any gene: 6. CDR3 sequence: CASSQGLAGVHEQFF. The CDR3 nucleotides read TGTGCCAGCAGCCAAGGACTAGCGGGAGTCCATGAGCAGTTCTTC.

The CDR3 DNA reads as TGTGCCAGCAGCCCGAGGAACAGGGGGCGTTACGAGCAGTACTTC. This translates into CASSPRNRGRYEQYF. The J gene is TRBJ2-7, the V gene TRBV3-1 (or the pseudogene TRBV3-2); 9 bases are shared with TRBD1. CDR1 is LGHDT, CDR2 YNNKEL, per germline (reference sequence). This CDR3 region has 15 residues. The V segment lost 4 bases and the J segment 4 bases; nucleotides outside the gene matches: 8.

This clone was detected a few times. The chain has TRBV6-6 and TRBJ1-2, with TRBD1 matching over 7 bases. CDR1 is MNHNY and CDR2 is SVGAGI in the germline V gene (reference sequence). The CDR3 has 15 residues. Trimming cost V 6 bases and J 5 bases; bases outside gene matches: 12. The CDR3 bases are TGTGCCAGCAGCCCCCGACAGGGCGAGTTATATGGCTACACCTTC. This sequence encodes CASSPRQGELYGYTF.

This chain links TRBV2 with TRBJ2-1, with 10 positions matching TRBD1. This CDR3 is 14 amino acids long. With V trimmed by 7 bases and J by 4 bases, 4 bases remained unmatched. Germline CDR1 reads SNHLY; CDR2 reads FYNNEI. The CDR3 loop is CASTRTGGYNEQFF. The CDR3 DNA is TGTGCCAGCACCAGGACAGGGGGGTACAATGAGCAGTTCTTC.

The V and J genes are TRBV27 and TRBJ1-1; 7 bases line up with TRBD1. J was trimmed by 3 bases and V by 2 bases; bases with no gene match: 6. The CDR3 sequence is 15 residues long. Germline lookup yields CDR1 MNHEY and CDR2 SMNVEV (reference sequence). CDR3 coding DNA: TGTGCCAGCAGTTTAAGGGCAGGGGGGCACACTGAAGCTTTCTTT. Protein product: CASSLRAGGHTEAFF.

The V call is TRBV5-1, the J call TRBJ2-6, with D tentatively TRBD2 (5 bases). The germline V and J ends were trimmed by 4 bases and 4 bases, with 9 bases remaining between them. This CDR3 contains 14 residues. Germline V gene sequence: CDR1 SGHRS, CDR2 YFSETQ. The CDR3 region has the DNA TGCGCCAGCAGCGAGGGTTCGGGGGCCAACGTCCTGACTTTC. This translates into CASSEGSGANVLTF.